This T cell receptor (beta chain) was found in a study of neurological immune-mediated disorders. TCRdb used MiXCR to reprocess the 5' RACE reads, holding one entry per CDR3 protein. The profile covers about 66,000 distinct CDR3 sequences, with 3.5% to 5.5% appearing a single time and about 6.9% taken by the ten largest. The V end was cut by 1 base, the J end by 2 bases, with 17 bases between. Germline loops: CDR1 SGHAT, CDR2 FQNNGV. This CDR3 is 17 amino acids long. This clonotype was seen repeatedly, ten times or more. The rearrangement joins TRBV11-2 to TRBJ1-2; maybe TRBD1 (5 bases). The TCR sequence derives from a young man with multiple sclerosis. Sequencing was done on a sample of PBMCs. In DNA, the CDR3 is TGTGCCAGCAGCTTAGTAGGGGCCAGAATAAGAAACTATGGCTACACCTTC. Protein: CASSLVGARIRNYGYTF. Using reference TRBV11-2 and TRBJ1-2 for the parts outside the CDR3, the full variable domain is EAGVAQSPRYKIIEKRQSVAFWCNPISGHATLYWYQQILGQGPKLLIQFQNNGVVDDSQLPKDRFSAERLKGVDSTLKIQPAKLEDSAVYLCASSLVGARIRNYGYTFGSGTRLTVV.